The next 5 T cell receptor beta chains were all read from a single sample in a study of T-cell memory formation after mild COVID-19. One entry per CDR3 protein results from TCRdb running MiXCR on the 5' RACE reads. The sample has roughly 190,000 distinct CDR3 sequences; around 26% are singletons. Source material: PBMCs or a T cell subset sorted from them (not recorded which). The receptor source for this set is an adult woman who had mild COVID-19 (a few samples of this study predate the infection). Cell type and time point are not known.

The genes are TRBV29-1 and TRBJ2-3; TRBD1 might be the D (5 bases). Germline CDR1 and CDR2: SQVTM and ANQGSEA. The CDR3 length is 11 residues. Trimming stripped 4 bases from V and 6 bases from J, with 8 bases between. CDR3 protein: CSVAGWDTQYF. The CDR3 DNA sequence: TGCAGCGTTGCAGGGTGGGATACGCAGTATTTT.

The rearrangement joins TRBV20-1 to TRBJ2-3; D ambiguous. Trimming left V 0 bases short and J 7 bases short, with 17 bases between. CDR1 and CDR2 (germline): DFQATT, SNEGSKA (reference sequence). This CDR3 region has 15 residues. The CDR3 DNA is TGCAGTGCTAGAGATTCCCCCTCCCACTCTTATACGCAGTATTTT. It encodes CSARDSPSHSYTQYF.

As DNA, the CDR3 is TGTGCCACCTCCTCGGTTGGTTCAACACAGGGCGTGATGCGAGAGCAGTTCTTC. This sequence encodes CATSSVGSTQGVMREQFF. The chain has TRBV24-1 and TRBJ2-1, with a tentative D call TRBD1 (6 bases). CDR1 and CDR2 from the germline V gene are KGHDR and SFDVKD. V was shortened by 9 bases and J by 10 bases, with 33 bases between the two germline ends. This CDR3 region has 18 residues.

This clonotype was observed a few times. This chain links TRBV5-1 with TRBJ2-1, with 12 nucleotides matching TRBD2. Per germline, CDR1 SGHRS and CDR2 YFSETQ. The CDR3 covers 14 residues. The V and J ends lost 5 bases and 8 bases, in that order; junction bases with no gene match: 5. CDR3 amino acids: CASRSSGGADEQFF. The CDR3 DNA is TGCGCCAGCAGGTCTAGCGGGGGGGCGGATGAGCAGTTCTTC.

This sequence joins TRBV5-4 and TRBJ1-1; D ambiguous. Between the trimmed V and J ends, which lost 3 bases and 7 bases, there was a span of 13 bases. CDR3 length: 13 amino acids. The germline gives CDR1 SGHNT, CDR2 YYREEE (reference sequence). CDR3 sequence reads: CASSWEARFEAFF. CDR3 in DNA: TGTGCCAGCAGCTGGGAAGCCAGGTTTGAAGCTTTCTTT.